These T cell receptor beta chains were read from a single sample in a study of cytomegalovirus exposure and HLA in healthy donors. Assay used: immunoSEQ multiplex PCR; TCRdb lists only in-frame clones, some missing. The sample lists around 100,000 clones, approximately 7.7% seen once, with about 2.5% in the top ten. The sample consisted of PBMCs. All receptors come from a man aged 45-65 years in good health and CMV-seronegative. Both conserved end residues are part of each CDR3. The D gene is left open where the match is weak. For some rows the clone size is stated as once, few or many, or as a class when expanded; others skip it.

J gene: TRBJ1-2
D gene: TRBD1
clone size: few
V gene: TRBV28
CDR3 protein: CASSPSGTGGPGYTF
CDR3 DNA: TGTGCCAGCAGTCCTTCCGGGACAGGGGGACCTGGCTACACCTTC

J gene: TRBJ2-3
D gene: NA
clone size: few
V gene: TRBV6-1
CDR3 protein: CASKMRAASTDTQYF
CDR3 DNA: TGTGCCAGCAAGATGCGGGCTGCTAGCACAGATACGCAGTATTTT

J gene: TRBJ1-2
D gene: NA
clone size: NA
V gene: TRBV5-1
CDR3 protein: CASSLPQGNYGYTF
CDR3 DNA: TGCGCCAGCAGCTTGCCGCAGGGGAACTATGGCTACACCTTC

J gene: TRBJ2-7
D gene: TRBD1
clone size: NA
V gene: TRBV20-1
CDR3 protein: CGPGQGNEQYF
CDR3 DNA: TGCGGGCCGGGACAGGGGAACGAGCAGTACTTC

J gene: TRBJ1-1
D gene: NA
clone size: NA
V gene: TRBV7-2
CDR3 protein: CASSLESGTEAFF
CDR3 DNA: TGTGCCAGCAGCTTAGAAAGCGGAACTGAAGCTTTCTTT

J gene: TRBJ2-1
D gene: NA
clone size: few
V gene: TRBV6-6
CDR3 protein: CASSYPGEISYNEQFF
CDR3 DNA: TGTGCCAGCAGTTACCCGGGAGAGATCTCCTACAATGAGCAGTTCTTC

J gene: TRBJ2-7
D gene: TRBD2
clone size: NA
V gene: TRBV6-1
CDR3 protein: CASSGLGGGFYEQYF
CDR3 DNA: TGTGCCAGCAGTGGCCTCGGCGGGGGGTTCTACGAGCAGTACTTC

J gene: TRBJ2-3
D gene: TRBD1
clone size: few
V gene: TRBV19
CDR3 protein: CASSIGTGLSTDTQYF
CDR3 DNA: TGTGCCAGTAGTATAGGGACAGGACTGAGCACAGATACGCAGTATTTT

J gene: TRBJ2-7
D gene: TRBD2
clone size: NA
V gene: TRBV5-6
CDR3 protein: CASSLGTGLAVYEQYF
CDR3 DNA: TGTGCCAGCAGCTTGGGAACGGGACTAGCGGTCTACGAGCAGTACTTC

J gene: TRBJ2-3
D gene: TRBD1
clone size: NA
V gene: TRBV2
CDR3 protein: CASRETGAPTDTQYF
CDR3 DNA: TGTGCCAGCAGGGAGACAGGGGCCCCCACAGATACGCAGTATTTT

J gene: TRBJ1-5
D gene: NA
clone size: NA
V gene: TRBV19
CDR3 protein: CASSTQRREPQHF
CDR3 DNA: TGTGCCAGTAGTACACAGCGGCGAGAGCCCCAGCATTTT

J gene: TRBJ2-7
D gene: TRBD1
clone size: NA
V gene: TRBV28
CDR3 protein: CASRYRGHSYEQYF
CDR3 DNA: TGTGCCAGCAGGTACAGGGGGCACTCCTACGAGCAGTACTTC

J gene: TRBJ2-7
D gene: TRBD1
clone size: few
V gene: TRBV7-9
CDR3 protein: CASSPDRGQYF
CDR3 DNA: TGTGCCAGCAGCCCAGACAGGGGGCAGTACTTC

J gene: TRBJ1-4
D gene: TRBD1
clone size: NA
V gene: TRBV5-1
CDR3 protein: CASSYGQGAGNEKLFF
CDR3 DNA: TGCGCCAGCAGCTACGGACAGGGGGCCGGTAATGAAAAACTGTTTTTT

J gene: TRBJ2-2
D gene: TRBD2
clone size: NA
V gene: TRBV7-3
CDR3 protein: CASSTSGGVPAGELFF
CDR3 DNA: TGTGCCAGCAGCACGAGCGGGGGAGTCCCTGCCGGGGAGCTGTTTTTT